The T cell receptor beta chain under discussion was sequenced for a study of shared clonotypes between healthy human individuals. Study-level findings and limits: It was observed that approximately 5% of naive CD4 clonotypes were shared across a few donors.

With respect to this clone: Its antigen is still unknown.

Sequencing used immunoSEQ multiplex PCR; TCRdb keeps in-frame clones, though not all of them. The sample yields 950,000 to 1,300,000 clones, more than 60% seen once. Trimming shortened V by 5 bases and J by 0 bases, and 14 bases separated the two germline ends. CDR1 is SEHNR and CDR2 is FQNEAQ in the germline V gene (reference sequence). There are 16 residues in the CDR3. The CD4+ fraction was divided into a CD45RA+ naive subset and a CD45RA-negative memory subset. This TCR was sampled from a man aged 18 to 29 in good health. Sequenced sample: memory CD4+ T cells sorted from blood. Described subset: CD45RA-negative fraction. The V gene is TRBV7-9, the J gene TRBJ1-3, with D possibly matching TRBD1 (6 bases). The CDR3, as DNA: TGTGCCAGCAGCCGAGTGGCAGGGGACTCTGGAAACACCATATATTTT. It yields the protein CASSRVAGDSGNTIYF. The full variable domain, in which reference TRBV7-9 and TRBJ1-3 provide the parts outside the CDR3, is DTGVSQNPRHKITKRGQNVTFRCDPISEHNRLYWYRQTLGQGPEFLTYFQNEAQLEKSRLLSDRFSAERPKGSFSTLEIQRTEQGDSAMYLCASSRVAGDSGNTIYFGEGSWLTVV.